The 23 T cell receptor beta chains reported below all come from one sample, sequenced in a study of cytomegalovirus exposure and HLA in healthy donors. Both 60 Vbeta primers and 13 Jbeta primers went into the PCR. Method: immunoSEQ multiplex PCR; TCRdb's copy keeps in-frame clones and lacks some. The table records some 150,000 clones, more than 75% of them present only once. The sample taken for sequencing was PBMCs. Receptors originate from a man between 18 and 35 years old in good health and CMV-seropositive.

This clone appeared a few times. The chain is built from TRBV28 and TRBJ1-2, with 8 bases that match TRBD1. V was clipped by 3 bases and J by 6 bases; unmatched bases: 9. This CDR3 spans 15 amino acids. Germline CDR1 reads MDHEN; CDR2 reads SYDVKM. CDR3 residues: CASSFAGGWGDGYTF. CDR3 DNA sequence: TGTGCCAGCAGTTTCGCAGGGGGCTGGGGTGATGGCTACACCTTC.

V gene TRBV4-2 combines with J gene TRBJ2-1; 8 bases fit TRBD2. This CDR3 comprises 17 residues. J gave up 2 bases and V 4 bases, and 10 bases lay outside the gene matches. Looked up from germline, CDR1 is LGHNA and CDR2 is YNFKEQ. CDR3 sequence: CASSPNRMTSAYNEQFF. CDR3 bases: TGTGCCAGCAGCCCTAACAGAATGACTAGCGCCTACAATGAGCAGTTCTTC.

The CDR3 protein is CASSNSRGRTGELFF. The CDR3 DNA sequence: TGTGCCAGCAGCAATTCTAGGGGCCGGACCGGGGAGCTGTTTTTT. The rearrangement joins TRBV5-4 to TRBJ2-2; D perhaps matches TRBD1 (5 bases). This CDR3 has 15 amino acids. Deletions cut 4 bases from V and 5 bases from J, with 15 bases between. Germline-derived CDR1 and CDR2 are SGHNT and YYREEE (reference sequence). Full variable domain (remainder filled in from reference TRBV5-4 and TRBJ2-2): ETGVTQSPTHLIKTRGQQVTLRCSSQSGHNTVSWYQQALGQGPQFIFQYYREEENGRGNFPPRFSGLQFPNYSSELNVNALELDDSALYLCASSNSRGRTGELFFGEGSRLTVL.

This rearrangement joins TRBV29-1 to TRBJ2-7; 8 positions match TRBD1. The CDR3 runs to 11 residues. The V gene end was trimmed by 2 bases and the J gene end by 7 bases; junction bases not matched to a gene: 1. CDR1 is SQVTM, CDR2 ANQGSEA, per germline. In DNA form, the CDR3 reads TGCAGCGTTGAAACAGGGGGGGAGCAGTACTTC. This codes for CSVETGGEQYF.

The chain carries TRBV29-1 and TRBJ1-1; 7 bases agree with TRBD1. Germline CDR1 and CDR2: SQVTM and ANQGSEA. V was pared by 2 bases and J by 5 bases, with 8 bases of the junction left unmatched. CDR3 length: 14 amino acids. CDR3 region: CSVEYAGGWTEAFF. The CDR3 nucleotides are TGCAGCGTTGAATACGCAGGGGGTTGGACTGAAGCTTTCTTT.

The chain is built from TRBV6-5 and TRBJ2-7; D gene ambiguous. The CDR3 runs to 15 residues. Germline V gives CDR1 MNHEY, CDR2 SVGAGI. Trimming left V 6 bases short and J 0 bases short, with 15 bases between. This chain's CDR3 is CASSKALVSSYEQYF. In nucleotides, the CDR3 is TGTGCCAGCAGCAAAGCTCTCGTTTCCTCCTACGAGCAGTACTTC.

This chain connects TRBV12-5 to TRBJ1-2, with 9 bases that match TRBD1. V gave up 5 bases and J gave up 6 bases; unmatched junction bases: 10. CDR3 length equals 15 residues. Looked up from germline, CDR1 is LGHNT and CDR2 is FRNRAP. The CDR3 sequence: CASGPPGQGIDGYTF. Here the CDR3 DNA reads TGTGCTAGTGGTCCCCCGGGACAGGGAATCGATGGCTACACCTTC.

The chain recombines TRBV5-6 with TRBJ1-3, with TRBD1 as a possible D gene (6 bases). V was cut by 6 bases and J by 0 bases, with 16 bases left in between. From germline, CDR1 is SGHDT and CDR2 YYEEEE. The CDR3 spans 16 residues. CDR3 DNA: TGTGCCAGCAACATACAGGGCCTGACCTCTGGAAACACCATATATTTT. As protein: CASNIQGLTSGNTIYF.

V usage is TRBV5-1 and J usage is TRBJ1-1, with TRBD1 identical over 7 bases. CDR1 SGHRS and CDR2 YFSETQ come from the germline V gene. The length of the CDR3 is 17 residues. The trim removed 1 base at V and 3 bases at J, leaving 12 bases unmatched. CDR3 DNA sequence: TGCGCCAGCAGCTTGAGGCCAGGGGGTGGTTCCGACACTGAAGCTTTCTTT. Translated, it gives CASSLRPGGGSDTEAFF.

V is TRBV27 and J is TRBJ2-7, with TRBD2 matching 8 bases. Looked up from germline, CDR1 is MNHEY and CDR2 is SMNVEV (reference sequence). The CDR3 has 15 amino acids. The trim removed 5 bases at V and 4 bases at J, leaving 10 bases unmatched. The DNA of the CDR3 is TGTGCCAGCAGTATCATAGCGGGACCGCCTTACGAGCAGTACTTC. It is translated as CASSIIAGPPYEQYF.

DNA of the CDR3: TGTGCCAGTAGTACCAATCGGGGCTACACCTTC. Its translation: CASSTNRGYTF. The chain employs TRBV19 and TRBJ1-2, with no clear D. This CDR3 is 11 amino acids long. The V end was cut by 4 bases, the J end by 8 bases, with 8 bases between. Germline CDR1 reads LNHDA; CDR2 reads SQIVND (reference sequence).

V is TRBV6-1 and J is TRBJ2-7; tentatively, D is TRBD1 (5 bases). The CDR3 is made up of 14 amino acids. V was pared by 3 bases and J by 8 bases, with 17 bases between. Germline V gene sequence: CDR1 MNHNS, CDR2 SASEGT. The CDR3 region has the DNA TGTGCCAGCAGTGAGGGGCTAGATACCTTGAAGCAGTACTTC. Residues: CASSEGLDTLKQYF.

J is TRBJ2-7 and V is TRBV7-2; TRBD2 matches 10 bases. Germline loops: CDR1 SGHTA, CDR2 FQGNSA. V was clipped by 6 bases and J by 0 bases; unmatched bases: 5. The CDR3 extends over 15 amino acids. The CDR3 loop is CASSLLAGSSYEQYF. The CDR3 bases are TGTGCCAGCAGTCTACTAGCGGGAAGCTCCTACGAGCAGTACTTC.

V is TRBV10-3 and J is TRBJ2-3; 9 bases agree with TRBD1. J lost 4 bases, V lost 2 bases, and 13 bases had no gene match. The CDR3 runs to 18 residues. The germline V gene has CDR1 ENHRY and CDR2 SYGVKD. DNA for the CDR3: TGTGCCATCAGTGAGGGGACAGGGAGAACAACCCATCCAGATACGCAGTATTTT. This sequence encodes CAISEGTGRTTHPDTQYF.

This clone has just a few counts. V usage is TRBV28 and J usage is TRBJ1-2, with TRBD1 matching 8 bases. This CDR3 spans 16 amino acids. The germline gives CDR1 MDHEN, CDR2 SYDVKM. The junction had 14 bases not matched to a gene; V was cut back by 3 bases and J by 8 bases. The CDR3 DNA reads TGTGCCAGCAGTTTTGAAAGGACAGGGAGAATTGAGGGCTACACCTTC. Translating it yields CASSFERTGRIEGYTF.

The chain uses TRBV7-9 and TRBJ1-4; the D is unclear. V was clipped by 4 bases and J by 7 bases, with 7 bases between them. Germline V gene lookup returns CDR1 SEHNR and CDR2 FQNEAQ (reference sequence). The CDR3 length is 12 residues. The CDR3 region is CASSSLSEKLFF. In DNA, the CDR3 is TGTGCCAGCAGCTCCCTTAGTGAAAAACTGTTTTTT. Filled out from reference TRBV7-9 and TRBJ1-4, the complete variable domain reads DTGVSQNPRHKITKRGQNVTFRCDPISEHNRLYWYRQTLGQGPEFLTYFQNEAQLEKSRLLSDRFSAERPKGSFSTLEIQRTEQGDSAMYLCASSSLSEKLFFGSGTQLSVL.

This chain connects TRBV18 to TRBJ1-1; 7 bases fit TRBD1. The V gene end was trimmed by 2 bases and the J gene end by 7 bases; junction bases not matched to a gene: 4. In germline, CDR1 is KGHSH, CDR2 LQKENI. The CDR3 has 13 amino acids. CDR3 sequence (DNA): TGTGCCAGCTCACCATATGGGACAGTTGAAGCTTTCTTT. Protein: CASSPYGTVEAFF.

The chain employs TRBV29-1 and TRBJ1-3, with 11 bases identical to TRBD1. The germline V gene has CDR1 SQVTM and CDR2 ANQGSEA. The CDR3 covers 13 residues. The V segment lost 6 bases and the J segment 4 bases; nucleotides outside the gene matches: 2. In DNA, the CDR3 is TGCAGCGTCGGGACAGGGGGGGGAAACACCATATATTTT. Amino acid sequence: CSVGTGGGNTIYF.

J is TRBJ1-1 and V is TRBV28, with a tentative D call TRBD1 (5 bases). The CDR3 sequence is 13 residues long. The V gene's germline CDR1 is MDHEN and CDR2 SYDVKM. V dropped 1 base and J dropped 11 bases, with 14 bases sitting between them. CDR3: CASSLLGWGLAFF. CDR3 sequence (DNA): TGTGCCAGCAGTTTATTGGGTTGGGGCCTTGCTTTCTTT.

This rearrangement joins TRBV27 to TRBJ2-3; 7 nucleotides agree with TRBD2. The germline V gene encodes CDR1 MNHEY and CDR2 SMNVEV (reference sequence). The CDR3 totals 15 residues. V gave up 2 bases and J gave up 5 bases; unmatched junction bases: 7. This CDR3 is CASSLGSGSVDTQYF. CDR3 coding DNA: TGTGCCAGCAGTTTAGGTAGCGGGTCCGTAGATACGCAGTATTTT.

The J gene is TRBJ2-2, the V gene TRBV5-4; 7 bases are a match to TRBD1. V gave up 4 bases and J gave up 2 bases; unmatched junction bases: 8. The CDR3 is 16 amino acids. Per the germline V gene, CDR1 is SGHNT and CDR2 is YYREEE (reference sequence). As DNA, the CDR3 is TGTGCCAGCAGCGGTTTCACAGGGGTCAACACCGGGGAGCTGTTTTTT. This encodes CASSGFTGVNTGELFF.

This rearrangement joins TRBV5-6 to TRBJ2-7; TRBD2 matches 8 bases. The V and J ends lost 2 bases and 2 bases, in that order; junction bases with no gene match: 0. The CDR3 is 13 amino acids. Germline V gene sequence: CDR1 SGHDT, CDR2 YYEEEE. CDR3 in amino acids: CASSFGGAYEQYF. The CDR3 DNA reads TGTGCCAGCAGCTTCGGGGGGGCCTACGAGCAGTACTTC.

The CDR3, as DNA: TGTGCCACCAGCACGGGGGGCCAGGGAGGAAACACCATATATTTT. Its protein product is CATSTGGQGGNTIYF. The gene calls are TRBV15 and TRBJ1-3, with a weak D call TRBD1 (6 bases). Germline V gives CDR1 LNHNV, CDR2 YYDKDF (reference sequence). Trimming took off 4 bases at V and 4 bases at J, with 14 bases between the two ends. CDR3 length equals 15 residues.